One sample yielded the 15 T cell receptor beta chains listed below, sequenced in a study of blood T cell repertoires in COVID-19. Libraries were prepared by immunoSEQ multiplex PCR; TCRdb keeps only in-frame clonotypes and omits some of them. The repertoire holds some 150,000 clones, with 80% to 90% as singletons. What was sequenced was peripheral blood. Receptor source: a woman aged 50 to 60 in a cohort sampled during active or convalescent COVID-19.

The V call is TRBV6-5, the J call TRBJ1-6, with D unclear. The V end lost 0 bases, the J end lost 8 bases, and 11 bases lay between the germline ends. Germline CDR1 is MNHEY and CDR2 is SVGAGI. The CDR3 length is 15 residues. CDR3 bases: TGTGCCAGCAGTTACTCGAGAAGATCTGATTCACCCCTCCACTTT. This encodes CASSYSRRSDSPLHF.

The chain uses TRBV18 and TRBJ1-2, with D tentatively TRBD1 (5 bases). V was cut by 3 bases and J by 5 bases, with 19 bases left in between. Germline lookup yields CDR1 KGHSH and CDR2 LQKENI. The CDR3 totals 16 residues. The chain's CDR3 is CASSPLVGEQSYGYTF. CDR3 sequence (DNA): TGTGCCAGCTCACCTCTGGTAGGGGAACAGTCTTATGGCTACACCTTC.

The rearrangement uses TRBV18 and TRBJ1-5, with TRBD1 matching 7 bases. J gave up 2 bases and V 4 bases, and 5 bases lay outside the gene matches. The CDR3 consists of 15 residues. Germline assignment: CDR1 KGHSH and CDR2 LQKENI. Here the CDR3 reads CASSQTDRRNQPQHF. The CDR3, as DNA: TGTGCCAGCTCACAAACGGACAGGCGCAATCAGCCCCAGCATTTT.

The V and J genes are TRBV7-3 and TRBJ2-1, with D maybe TRBD2 (7 bases). V was pared by 3 bases and J by 8 bases, with 14 bases between. CDR1 SGHTA and CDR2 FQGTGA come from the germline V gene. This CDR3 comprises 14 residues. The CDR3 DNA reads as TGTGCCAGCAGCTTCGGGGGGCCGAGGTATGAGCAGTTCTTC. Translating gives CASSFGGPRYEQFF.

This clone has more than one count but fewer than ten. This chain connects TRBV5-1 to TRBJ2-2, with D possibly TRBD1 on 5 matching bases. The CDR3 consists of 14 residues. V shed 4 bases and J shed 0 bases, with 7 bases lying between them. Per germline, CDR1 SGHRS and CDR2 YFSETQ. The CDR3 sequence is CASSPDTNTGELFF. The DNA of the CDR3 is TGCGCCAGCAGCCCGGACACGAACACCGGGGAGCTGTTTTTT. The full variable domain, with the rest looked up from reference TRBV5-1 and TRBJ2-2, is KAGVTQTPRYLIKTRGQQVTLSCSPISGHRSVSWYQQTPGQGLQFLFEYFSETQRNKGNFPGRFSGRQFSNSRSEMNVSTLELGDSALYLCASSPDTNTGELFFGEGSRLTVL.

J is TRBJ2-3 and V is TRBV29-1, with 10 bases aligning to TRBD2. Germline-derived CDR1 and CDR2 are SQVTM and ANQGSEA. This CDR3 contains 19 residues. V shed 0 bases and J 4 bases; nucleotides not matched to a gene: 16. This chain's CDR3 is CSVEDPADGGAGGPDTQYF. CDR3 in DNA: TGCAGCGTTGAAGACCCTGCCGACGGTGGAGCGGGGGGGCCAGATACGCAGTATTTT.

DNA of the CDR3: TGTGCCAGCAGTTACTATGGGGGGACCGGTCAGAACTATGGCTACACCTTC. This translates into CASSYYGGTGQNYGYTF. The chain combines TRBV6-2 or TRBV6-3 with TRBJ1-2; tentative D call: TRBD1 (5 bases). Trimming cost V 1 base and J 2 bases, with 17 bases left between them. Germline loops: CDR1 MNHEY, CDR2 SVGEGT. The CDR3 totals 17 residues.

The chain carries TRBV19 and TRBJ2-3; maybe TRBD2 (6 bases). The CDR3 runs 16 residues. Germline V gene sequence: CDR1 LNHDA, CDR2 SQIVND (reference sequence). Trimming cost V 9 bases and J 4 bases, with 23 bases left between them. The CDR3 DNA reads TGTGCCAGCCGGGGGTTTAGGCAGGGTACCCCAGATACGCAGTATTTT. It translates to CASRGFRQGTPDTQYF.

The J gene is TRBJ1-2, the V gene TRBV24-1; no firm D call. The germline gives CDR1 KGHDR, CDR2 SFDVKD. With 9 bases removed from V and 6 bases from J, the gap between germline ends came to 10 bases. The CDR3 is made up of 11 amino acids. Here the CDR3 DNA reads TGTGCCACCGGCTGGAGGGATGGCTACACCTTC. Protein product: CATGWRDGYTF.

J is TRBJ1-5 and V is TRBV4-2; D possibly corresponds to TRBD1 (6 bases). Germline values: CDR1 LGHNA, CDR2 YNFKEQ. V lost 2 bases and J lost 0, with 11 bases in between. The CDR3 runs to 16 residues. CDR3 bases: TGTGCCAGCAGCCAAACAGGGATCCCTAGCAATCAGCCCCAGCATTTT. This encodes CASSQTGIPSNQPQHF.

The sample holds one count of this clone. The chain couples TRBV2 to TRBJ2-3, with TRBD2 identical over 11 bases. Unmatched junction bases numbered 5, after V lost 7 bases and J lost 5 bases. CDR1 is SNHLY, CDR2 FYNNEI, per germline. The CDR3 runs to 14 residues. The chain's CDR3 is CASIATSGKDTQYF. CDR3 nucleotide sequence: TGTGCCAGCATTGCGACTAGCGGGAAAGATACGCAGTATTTT.

This clone has only one observation. This rearrangement joins TRBV3-1 (or the pseudogene TRBV3-2) to TRBJ2-7; 11 nucleotides agree with TRBD2. V trimming: 2 bases; J trimming: 0 bases; junction bases outside the gene matches: 9. The germline V gene encodes CDR1 LGHDT and CDR2 YNNKEL (reference sequence). This CDR3 is 18 amino acids long. The CDR3 sequence: CASSQYFGTSGTSYEQYF. CDR3 DNA: TGTGCCAGCAGCCAATACTTCGGGACTAGCGGAACCTCCTACGAGCAGTACTTC.

The table lists this clone with a count of one. V gene TRBV30 combines with J gene TRBJ2-1, with a tentative D call TRBD1 (6 bases). The germline V gene encodes CDR1 GTSNPN and CDR2 SVGIG (reference sequence). The CDR3 has 14 amino acids. Trimming pared 0 bases from V and 7 bases from J, leaving 13 bases between. CDR3 coding DNA: TGTGCCTGGAGTGTACATACAGGGAAGAATGAGCAGTTCTTC. This sequence encodes CAWSVHTGKNEQFF.

This rearrangement joins TRBV10-3 to TRBJ1-2, with a tentative D call TRBD1 (5 bases). The CDR3 spans 14 residues. Between the trimmed V and J ends, which lost 7 bases and 2 bases, there was a span of 14 bases. The V gene's germline CDR1 is ENHRY and CDR2 SYGVKD. The CDR3 DNA is TGTGCCATCAAAAGGGGCGAATCGAACTATGGCTACACCTTC. It specifies CAIKRGESNYGYTF.

This chain uses TRBV4-1 with TRBJ2-1; 9 nucleotides line up with TRBD1. This CDR3 has 17 amino acids. Germline trimming cut 4 bases from V and 5 bases from J; bases unmatched to any gene: 12. Germline lookup yields CDR1 MGHRA and CDR2 YSYEKL. In nucleotides, the CDR3 is TGCGCCAGCAGCCCTTCCGGACAGGGGAGGGTTAACAATGAGCAGTTCTTC. Translation gives CASSPSGQGRVNNEQFF.